The 10 T cell receptor beta chains reported below all come from one sample, sequenced in a study of blood T cell repertoires in COVID-19 (dated by TCRdb to 2019 to 2021). Library prep was done by the immunoSEQ multiplex PCR assay. In TCRdb, the immuneACCESS table is reduced to in-frame sequences with V and J assigned. These tables do not hold every clone; where another copy was compared, an unresolved V gene accounts for under half, and the others remain unexplained. For this sample the table gives about 46,000 clones, of which 80% to 90% were detected only once. Approximately 6.1% of the sample comes from the top ten. Sequencing was done on a sample of peripheral blood. Receptors were obtained from an elderly woman with acute or convalescent COVID-19.

The V and J genes are TRBV28 and TRBJ1-2; the D gene is possibly TRBD1 (6 bases). The ends were cut back, 6 bases at V and 5 bases at J, with 16 bases in the middle. This CDR3 has 14 residues. Germline-derived CDR1 and CDR2 are MDHEN and SYDVKM. CDR3 nucleotides: TGTGCCAGCAGACAGGGTAGGGGGACGTATGGCTACACCTTC. This encodes CASRQGRGTYGYTF.

This clone was seen only once. This chain connects TRBV5-1 to TRBJ2-1, with no clear D. The CDR3 consists of 14 residues. Germline V CDR1 and CDR2: SGHRS, YFSETQ. Trimming left V 0 bases short and J 4 bases short, with 8 bases between. Here the CDR3 DNA reads TGCGCCAGCAGCTTGGGAGCTAGGTACAATGAGCAGTTCTTC. This sequence encodes CASSLGARYNEQFF.

The chain combines TRBV30 with TRBJ1-1; D gene unclear. Trimming cost V 0 bases and J 8 bases, with 13 bases left between them. Germline-derived CDR1 and CDR2 are GTSNPN and SVGIG (reference sequence). This CDR3 is built from 13 residues. The CDR3 region has the DNA TGTGCCTGGAGTGTTGACCAGGCGTTCGAAGCTTTCTTT. It yields the protein CAWSVDQAFEAFF.

The rearrangement links TRBV27 to TRBJ2-5; a possible D gene is TRBD2 (6 bases). Trimming pared 3 bases from V and 7 bases from J, leaving 12 bases between. The CDR3 runs 13 residues. Germline CDR1 and CDR2: MNHEY and SMNVEV (reference sequence). The CDR3 reads CASSLGRRGTQYF. For the CDR3, the DNA is TGTGCCAGCAGTTTGGGTAGGAGGGGGACCCAGTACTTC.

In this sample, this clone turned up a few times. The gene calls are TRBV7-9 and TRBJ2-3, with 8 bases lining up with TRBD2. Germline V gives CDR1 SEHNR, CDR2 FQNEAQ (reference sequence). The CDR3 is made up of 15 amino acids. Trimming cost V 0 bases and J 4 bases; bases outside gene matches: 3. The chain's CDR3 is CASSLAGLGADTQYF. The DNA for the CDR3 is TGTGCCAGCAGCTTAGCGGGACTAGGGGCAGATACGCAGTATTTT.

This chain uses TRBV29-1 with TRBJ2-5; the match to TRBD2 covers 12 bases. The CDR3 runs to 14 residues. Germline V lookup: CDR1 SQVTM, CDR2 ANQGSEA. V dropped 4 bases and J dropped 5; count of bases not matched to a gene: 5. The DNA of the CDR3 is TGCAGCGTTGGACTAGCGGGGGCCTGGGAGACCCAGTACTTC. It is translated as CSVGLAGAWETQYF.

The chain links TRBV15 to TRBJ1-1; D is perhaps TRBD1 (6 bases). Trimming removed 1 base from V and 5 bases from J, with 11 bases in between. CDR1 and CDR2 (germline): LNHNV, YYDKDF (reference sequence). The CDR3 is made up of 14 amino acids. CDR3 sequence: CATSRVQGGTEAFF. DNA of the CDR3: TGTGCCACCAGCAGAGTACAGGGTGGAACTGAAGCTTTCTTT.

The chain combines TRBV13 with TRBJ2-7; D is perhaps TRBD2 (7 bases). CDR3 size: 14 residues. With 5 bases removed from V and 2 bases from J, the gap between germline ends came to 13 bases. The germline V gene has CDR1 PRHDT and CDR2 FYEKMQ (reference sequence). CDR3 DNA sequence: TGTGCCAGCAGCCCCGCGGGGGCCCCCTACGAGCAGTACTTC. It is translated as CASSPAGAPYEQYF. The complete variable domain, with remaining parts taken from reference TRBV13 and TRBJ2-7, reads AAGVIQSPRHLIKEKRETATLKCYPIPRHDTVYWYQQGPGQDPQFLISFYEKMQSDKGSIPDRFSAQQFSDYHSELNMSSLELGDSALYFCASSPAGAPYEQYFGPGTRLTVT.

In this sample, this clone turned up a few times. The chain links TRBV10-1 to TRBJ2-2; TRBD2 matches at 7 bases. The CDR3 loop spans 14 amino acids. Germline CDR1 WNHNN, CDR2 SYGVQD (reference sequence). Trimming cost V 2 bases and J 9 bases; bases outside gene matches: 6. Here the CDR3 DNA reads TGCGCCAGCAGTGAGACAGCGGGAAGCCGGGAGCTGTTTTTT. It specifies CASSETAGSRELFF.

In its sample, this clone was seen a few times. The chain employs TRBV19 and TRBJ1-1; a weak D match, TRBD1 (5 bases). CDR1 LNHDA and CDR2 SQIVND come from the germline V gene (reference sequence). This CDR3 has 13 amino acids. The V and J ends lost 8 bases and 6 bases respectively, with 16 bases between them. The CDR3 DNA reads as TGTGCCAGTCGGGCCCACGAAGGGGCTGAAGCTTTCTTT. This gives the protein CASRAHEGAEAFF.